The 9 T cell receptor beta chains below were found in one sample sequenced in a study of cytomegalovirus exposure and HLA in healthy donors. Primers for the PCR totalled 60 Vbeta and 13 Jbeta. The protocol was immunoSEQ multiplex PCR, while the TCRdb copy is restricted to in-frame clones and leaves out a portion. The data contain 50,000 or so clones, around 80% of them singletons. The material sequenced was PBMCs. The receptor set was obtained from a boy younger than 18 in good health and CMV-seropositive.

This clone was observed a few times. The chain is built from TRBV15 and TRBJ1-2; no reliable D call. Germline V gives CDR1 LNHNV, CDR2 YYDKDF (reference sequence). The CDR3 runs to 15 residues. V gave up 0 bases and J gave up 4 bases, with 12 bases separating them. For the CDR3, the DNA is TGTGCCACCAGCAGAGAAGGCAGGCCCTCCTATGGCTACACCTTC. Protein product: CATSREGRPSYGYTF.

This clone was detected only once. This chain connects TRBV6-1 to TRBJ2-1, with TRBD1 identical over 8 bases. Germline-derived CDR1 and CDR2 are MNHNS and SASEGT. V lost 7 bases, J lost 4 bases, and 9 bases stayed unmatched. This CDR3 has 15 amino acids. In nucleotides, the CDR3 is TGTGCCAGCAACGACAGGGGATTATCATACAATGAGCAGTTCTTC. This sequence encodes CASNDRGLSYNEQFF.

The chain combines TRBV15 with TRBJ2-7, with 7 positions matching TRBD1. J lost 5 bases, V lost 3 bases, and 10 bases had no gene match. Germline V gene sequence: CDR1 LNHNV, CDR2 YYDKDF (reference sequence). The CDR3 runs 15 residues. Written as DNA, the CDR3 is TGTGCCACCAGCAGCCGAGGGGGCGCTGATAACGAGCAGTACTTC. This codes for CATSSRGGADNEQYF.

This sequence joins TRBV13 and TRBJ2-7, with a tentative D call TRBD2 (6 bases). The CDR3 has 16 amino acids. V lost 0 bases, J lost 5 bases, and 17 bases lay in between. Germline V CDR1 and CDR2: PRHDT, FYEKMQ (reference sequence). CDR3 nucleotide sequence: TGTGCCAGCAGCTTAGGAGCCCTGTCCCGGAGGGACGAGCAGTACTTC. Translation gives CASSLGALSRRDEQYF.

This clone was seen only a few times. The V gene is TRBV6-1, the J gene TRBJ1-3; no definite D call. Trimming took 7 bases from V and 4 from J, leaving 8 bases between them. The germline V gene has CDR1 MNHNS and CDR2 SASEGT. The CDR3 has 12 residues. The CDR3: CASTLSGNTIYF. The CDR3, as DNA: TGTGCCAGCACCTTATCCGGAAACACCATATATTTT.

This clone has only a few counts. The chain combines TRBV11-2 with TRBJ1-6; 7 nucleotides line up with TRBD1. The CDR3 totals 15 residues. Trimming at V came to 4 bases and at J to 3 bases, leaving 3 bases not matched to a gene. The germline V gene encodes CDR1 SGHAT and CDR2 FQNNGV. As DNA, the CDR3 is TGTGCCAGCAGCTCCGGGACAGACTATAATTCACCCCTCCACTTT. Encoded protein: CASSSGTDYNSPLHF.

J is TRBJ1-2 and V is TRBV7-9; 9 bases align to TRBD1. The CDR3 length is 16 residues. Germline CDR1 reads SEHNR; CDR2 reads FQNEAQ (reference sequence). Unmatched junction bases numbered 8, after V lost 5 bases and J lost 1 base. CDR3 DNA: TGTGCCAGCAGCGCCCCGACAGGGGGTTATAACTATGGCTACACCTTC. Protein sequence: CASSAPTGGYNYGYTF.

J is TRBJ1-1 and V is TRBV19, with D unclear. The CDR3 totals 17 residues. Germline V gene lookup returns CDR1 LNHDA and CDR2 SQIVND (reference sequence). V was shortened by 7 bases and J by 5 bases, with 26 bases between the two germline ends. This CDR3 reads CASTTFEVGRRNTEAFF. The CDR3 DNA reads TGTGCCAGTACCACGTTTGAGGTGGGGAGGCGGAATACTGAAGCTTTCTTT.

CDR3 coding DNA: TGTGCCAGCAGTGCTTCCCGAGTCGGGGAGCAGTTCTTC. Residues: CASSASRVGEQFF. The rearrangement joins TRBV2 to TRBJ2-1; D gene ambiguous. Trimming took off 4 bases at V and 10 bases at J, with 14 bases between the two ends. The V gene's germline CDR1 is SNHLY and CDR2 FYNNEI. The CDR3 has 13 amino acids.